One and the same sample provided the 30 T cell receptor beta chains below, sequenced in a study of early T cells in non-severe SARS-CoV-2 infection. TCRdb re-called the 5' RACE reads with MiXCR, one entry per CDR3 protein. Of about 68,000 distinct CDR3 sequences listed, 11% are singletons. The sequenced sample was whole blood. The receptor set was obtained from an adult who was a healthcare worker with PCR-confirmed SARS-CoV-2 infection or an uninfected control (not recorded which).

This clonotype has ten or more counts. The chain recombines TRBV11-2 with TRBJ2-1; 9 bases align to TRBD2. Germline CDR1 and CDR2: SGHAT and FQNNGV. This CDR3 is 15 amino acids long. Trimming removed 0 bases from V and 8 bases from J; junction bases left unmatched: 5. This chain's CDR3 is CASSLEISGRYEQFF. The DNA of the CDR3 is TGTGCCAGCAGCTTAGAAATTAGCGGGAGATATGAGCAGTTCTTC.

The rearrangement joins TRBV19 to TRBJ2-3; D perhaps matches TRBD1 (5 bases). Deletions cut 0 bases from V and 3 bases from J, with 16 bases between. This CDR3 spans 17 amino acids. CDR1 LNHDA and CDR2 SQIVND come from the germline V gene (reference sequence). For the CDR3, the DNA is TGTGCCAGTAGTATAGAGCTGGGGCCTTCAATTACAGATACGCAGTATTTT. Translated: CASSIELGPSITDTQYF.

This clonotype was counted a few times. The chain couples TRBV11-2 to TRBJ2-2; no firm D call. V gave up 5 bases and J gave up 3 bases, with 4 bases separating them. Germline V gives CDR1 SGHAT, CDR2 FQNNGV. The CDR3 extends over 12 amino acids. DNA for the CDR3: TGTGCCAGCAGCCCGTACACCGGGGAGCTGTTTTTT. This sequence encodes CASSPYTGELFF.

The CDR3 loop is CASSFLRNEQYF. DNA of the CDR3: TGTGCCAGCAGCTTTCTAAGGAACGAGCAGTACTTC. This rearrangement joins TRBV28 to TRBJ2-7; D is unclear. V was cut by 6 bases and J by 5 bases, with 11 bases left in between. This CDR3 has 12 residues. Germline assignment: CDR1 MDHEN and CDR2 SYDVKM.

This clonotype was seen ten or more times. The chain links TRBV20-1 to TRBJ1-4; no definite D call. CDR1 DFQATT and CDR2 SNEGSKA come from the germline V gene (reference sequence). Deletions cut 3 bases from V and 5 bases from J, with 10 bases between. The CDR3 contains 13 residues. This chain's CDR3 is CSASRVKNEKLFF. CDR3 DNA sequence: TGCAGTGCTAGCCGAGTCAAGAATGAAAAACTGTTTTTT.

This clonotype was recorded at least ten times. V is TRBV11-2 and J is TRBJ2-3; D perhaps matches TRBD2 (7 bases). Germline V CDR1 and CDR2: SGHAT, FQNNGV. CDR3 length: 16 amino acids. The V gene lost 5 bases and the J gene lost 4 bases, with 19 bases spanning the gap. CDR3 coding DNA: TGTGCCAGCAGCCGCCTGGGGGGCGCGGGAGCAGATACGCAGTATTTT. This sequence encodes CASSRLGGAGADTQYF.

This clonotype was recorded a few times. At one boundary the junction diverges from the germline segment, which might be a read error. V gene TRBV5-6 combines with J gene TRBJ1-1; a weak D match, TRBD1 (5 bases). The CDR3 spans 14 residues. The germline V gene encodes CDR1 SGHDT and CDR2 YYEEEE. The CDR3 bases are TGTGCCAGCAGCTGGTGGTCCGCAGGGTTTAACGGATTTTTT. Encoded protein: CASSWWSAGFNGFF.

This chain joins TRBV20-1 and TRBJ1-5; no reliable D call. The germline CDR1 and CDR2 sequences are DFQATT and SNEGSKA (reference sequence). The CDR3 runs to 13 residues. V lost 3 bases and J lost 4, with 10 bases in between. This CDR3 is CSASSTVNQPQHF. Written as DNA, the CDR3 is TGCAGTGCTAGCTCGACGGTGAATCAGCCCCAGCATTTT.

J is TRBJ2-3 and V is TRBV10-3, with D uncertain. This CDR3 contains 12 residues. Trimming took 4 bases from V and 4 from J, leaving 6 bases between them. Germline CDR1 ENHRY, CDR2 SYGVKD. The CDR3 region has the DNA TGTGCCATCAGTGGGATCCCAGATACGCAGTATTTT. This sequence encodes CAISGIPDTQYF.

This clonotype was found a few times. V usage is TRBV2 and J usage is TRBJ1-6, with 12 bases lining up with TRBD1. This CDR3 comprises 16 residues. Germline V gene lookup returns CDR1 SNHLY and CDR2 FYNNEI. The V and J ends lost 7 bases and 9 bases, in that order; junction bases with no gene match: 10. CDR3 amino acids: CASKSRDRGLVSPLHF. CDR3 sequence (DNA): TGTGCCAGCAAGAGTAGGGACAGGGGGCTCGTTTCACCCCTCCACTTT. Based on the CDR3 plus reference TRBV2 and TRBJ1-6, the full variable domain is EPEVTQTPSHQVTQMGQEVILRCVPISNHLYFYWYRQILGQKVEFLVSFYNNEISEKSEIFDDQFSVERPDGSNFTLKIRSTKLEDSAMYFCASKSRDRGLVSPLHFGNGTRLTVT.

This clonotype appeared once. This sequence joins TRBV28 and TRBJ2-7; 10 bases fit TRBD1. Trimming removed 6 bases from V and 2 bases from J; junction bases left unmatched: 4. Germline V gene sequence: CDR1 MDHEN, CDR2 SYDVKM. The CDR3 sequence is 14 residues long. The CDR3 DNA reads as TGTGCCAGCAGGGGGACAGGGGAACCCTACGAGCAGTACTTC. This codes for CASRGTGEPYEQYF.

This chain connects TRBV27 to TRBJ2-7, with 8 bases lining up with TRBD2. This CDR3 is built from 16 residues. Per germline, CDR1 MNHEY and CDR2 SMNVEV (reference sequence). J lost 0 bases, V lost 3 bases, and 7 bases had no gene match. CDR3 nucleotide sequence: TGTGCCAGCAGTTTCAAACTAGCGGAGCACTCCTACGAGCAGTACTTC. Amino acid sequence: CASSFKLAEHSYEQYF.

The V and J genes are TRBV27 and TRBJ2-7, with 12 bases matching TRBD1. Germline V gene lookup returns CDR1 MNHEY and CDR2 SMNVEV (reference sequence). The ends lost 4 bases at V and 6 bases at J; junction bases unmatched: 4. CDR3 length: 14 residues. The CDR3 DNA sequence: TGTGCCAGCAGTTCCGGGACAGGGGGCGGCGAGCAGTACTTC. It is translated as CASSSGTGGGEQYF.

The chain is built from TRBV6-2 or TRBV6-3 and TRBJ2-3; perhaps TRBD2 as D (5 bases). Looked up from germline, CDR1 is MNHEY and CDR2 is SVGEGT. The V end lost 6 bases, the J end lost 3 bases, and 16 bases lay between the germline ends. The CDR3 extends over 15 amino acids. CDR3 DNA sequence: TGTGCCAGCAGGATCGGAGGTTTAACTACAGATACGCAGTATTTT. This sequence encodes CASRIGGLTTDTQYF.

The chain is built from TRBV28 and TRBJ1-1; a weak D match, TRBD1 (6 bases). Germline V gives CDR1 MDHEN, CDR2 SYDVKM. Trimming took off 4 bases at V and 11 bases at J, with 14 bases between the two ends. The CDR3 covers 12 residues. The CDR3 region has the DNA TGTGCCAGCAGTTGGAATGGGGGCTCCGCTTTCTTT. Translated: CASSWNGGSAFF.

The chain links TRBV7-9 to TRBJ2-3; D perhaps matches TRBD2 (6 bases). With 2 bases removed from V and 8 bases from J, the gap between germline ends came to 11 bases. The V gene's germline CDR1 is SEHNR and CDR2 FQNEAQ (reference sequence). The CDR3 consists of 13 residues. This CDR3 is CASSLHVEGTQYF. Written as DNA, the CDR3 is TGTGCCAGCAGCTTACATGTGGAGGGTACGCAGTATTTT.

The chain combines TRBV21-1 with TRBJ2-7. TRBV21-1 represents a pseudogene. The CDR3 spans 15 residues. The CDR3 region has the DNA TGTGCCAGCAGCATAGCGGGAGAGTTACTCTACGAGCAGTACTTC. Amino acid sequence: CASSIAGELLYEQYF.

J is TRBJ2-5 and V is TRBV12-3 or TRBV12-4; TRBD2 is a possible D gene (5 bases). The ends were cut back, 6 bases at V and 5 bases at J, with 13 bases in the middle. The length of the CDR3 is 13 residues. The CDR3 DNA reads TGTGCCAGCAGCCGGGATCACCTGGAGACCCAGTACTTC. It yields the protein CASSRDHLETQYF.

The table lists this clonotype with a few counts. The V gene is TRBV5-6, the J gene TRBJ2-1; D is undetermined. Germline CDR1 reads SGHDT; CDR2 reads YYEEEE. V was clipped by 0 bases and J by 7 bases, with 11 bases between them. This CDR3 comprises 14 residues. CDR3 amino acids: CASSLAGRWNEQFF. The CDR3 region has the DNA TGTGCCAGCAGCTTGGCCGGGCGTTGGAATGAGCAGTTCTTC.

This clonotype was counted ten times or more. The rearrangement links TRBV6-6 to TRBJ2-7, with no clear D. Trimming shortened V by 6 bases and J by 0 bases, and 12 bases separated the two germline ends. The CDR3 totals 14 residues. Germline values: CDR1 MNHNY, CDR2 SVGAGI (reference sequence). CDR3 nucleotide sequence: TGTGCCAGCAGAAACTATGTGGGCTCCTACGAGCAGTACTTC. Translating it yields CASRNYVGSYEQYF.

The chain recombines TRBV27 with TRBJ1-5; D ambiguous. Germline CDR1 reads MNHEY; CDR2 reads SMNVEV (reference sequence). V lost 5 bases to trimming and J lost 12 bases, with 11 bases between them. CDR3 length: 11 residues. CDR3 bases: TGTGCCAGCAGTCCATATGACGGCCAGCATTTT. Residues: CASSPYDGQHF.

This clonotype was detected only a few times. The chain is built from TRBV5-1 and TRBJ2-5; D is possibly TRBD2 (6 bases). Germline V gene lookup returns CDR1 SGHRS and CDR2 YFSETQ. The CDR3 totals 14 residues. With 0 bases removed from V and 2 bases from J, the gap between germline ends came to 8 bases. DNA for the CDR3: TGCGCCAGCAGCTTGGGGAGGGTTCAAGAGACCCAGTACTTC. It specifies CASSLGRVQETQYF.

This clonotype was observed many times. V gene TRBV2 combines with J gene TRBJ2-1; D is perhaps TRBD1 or TRBD2 (5 bases each). V was trimmed by 1 base and J by 7 bases, leaving 11 bases between them. The CDR3 runs to 14 residues. Germline V lookup: CDR1 SNHLY, CDR2 FYNNEI. The CDR3 region is CASSEEGRSNEQFF. CDR3 DNA sequence: TGTGCCAGCAGTGAAGAGGGGAGATCAAATGAGCAGTTCTTC.

V usage is TRBV12-3 or TRBV12-4 and J usage is TRBJ2-1; TRBD2 aligns across 14 bases. After removal of 6 bases from V and 10 bases from J, the junction contained 11 bases not matched to a gene. The CDR3 loop spans 16 amino acids. CDR3 residues: CASSNLGLAGEEEQFF. CDR3 nucleotides: TGTGCCAGCAGCAATCTGGGACTAGCGGGAGAAGAGGAGCAGTTCTTC.

This clonotype was found many times. This chain uses TRBV5-1 with TRBJ2-7; 12 nucleotides line up with TRBD2. Trimming cost V 2 bases and J 7 bases; bases outside gene matches: 7. The germline V gene has CDR1 SGHRS and CDR2 YFSETQ. CDR3 length: 15 amino acids. This CDR3 reads CASSFETSGGGEQYF. Written as DNA, the CDR3 is TGCGCCAGCAGCTTCGAGACTAGCGGGGGAGGGGAGCAGTACTTC.

This clonotype was seen ten or more times. V and J are TRBV3-1 and TRBJ2-4, with 8 bases aligning to TRBD2. The CDR3 consists of 14 residues. The V and J ends lost 7 bases and 7 bases, in that order; junction bases with no gene match: 9. Looked up from germline, CDR1 is LGHDT and CDR2 is YNNKEL (reference sequence). The CDR3 coding sequence is TGTGCCAGCACAGGAGCGGGAGAGGGGAACATTCAGTACTTC. This sequence encodes CASTGAGEGNIQYF.

This clonotype was recorded many times. The V call is TRBV2, the J call TRBJ2-3; D is unresolved. This CDR3 spans 14 amino acids. The germline V gene has CDR1 SNHLY and CDR2 FYNNEI. The ends were cut back, 7 bases at V and 7 bases at J, with 18 bases in the middle. DNA for the CDR3: TGTGCCAGCAAGGCTCAACCGTTACAGAATACGCAGTATTTT. Translated: CASKAQPLQNTQYF. Combining the CDR3 with reference TRBV2 and TRBJ2-3 gives the whole variable domain EPEVTQTPSHQVTQMGQEVILRCVPISNHLYFYWYRQILGQKVEFLVSFYNNEISEKSEIFDDQFSVERPDGSNFTLKIRSTKLEDSAMYFCASKAQPLQNTQYFGPGTRLTVL.

J is TRBJ2-5 and V is TRBV21-1. TRBV21-1 is a known pseudogene. The CDR3 consists of 13 residues. CDR3 sequence reads: CASSKVSKETQYF. CDR3 nucleotides: TGTGCCAGCAGCAAAGTTTCCAAAGAGACCCAGTACTTC.

This clonotype was counted a few times. V gene TRBV12-3 or TRBV12-4 combines with J gene TRBJ2-2; 8 nucleotides align to TRBD1. V lost 6 bases to trimming and J lost 5 bases; unmatched junction nucleotides: 8. The CDR3 runs 15 residues. CDR3 residues: CASSPTGGQTGELFF. CDR3 bases: TGTGCCAGCAGCCCTACAGGGGGGCAGACCGGGGAGCTGTTTTTT.

In its sample, this clonotype was seen many times. This chain joins TRBV28 and TRBJ1-4; D call uncertain. Germline V gene data show CDR1 as MDHEN and CDR2 as SYDVKM. There are 13 residues in the CDR3. The V end was cut by 2 bases, the J end by 6 bases, with 7 bases between. The CDR3 nucleotides are TGTGCCAGCAGTTTAACGGGAGATGAAAAACTGTTTTTT. This codes for CASSLTGDEKLFF.